Below are 20 T cell receptor beta chains sequenced from a single sample in a study of spatial heterogeneity in lung cancer. A single record per CDR3 protein comes from TCRdb applying MiXCR to the 5' RACE reads. The data show 35,000 to 55,000 distinct CDR3 sequences, over 9.5% seen once. Time point denoted: blood at routine non-recurrence follow-up after resection. The sequencing here drew on PBMCs, taken at follow-up. The receptors stem from a male donor with early-stage non-small cell lung cancer.

This clonotype was picked up many times. The chain links TRBV18 to TRBJ1-1, with D possibly matching TRBD1 (5 bases). Germline V gives CDR1 KGHSH, CDR2 LQKENI. The CDR3 sequence is 14 residues long. The germline V and J ends were trimmed by 2 bases and 1 base, with 8 bases remaining between them. CDR3 sequence reads: CASSPDRANTEAFF. CDR3 in DNA: TGTGCCAGCTCACCAGACAGAGCGAACACTGAAGCTTTCTTT.

The chain couples TRBV23-1 to TRBJ2-4; D unclear. TRBV23-1 is placed among ORFs of uncertain function. The CDR3 totals 15 residues. Trimming shortened V by 1 base and J by 0 bases, and 7 bases separated the two germline ends. The CDR3 DNA follows: TGCGCCAGCAGTCAATGTTGGGGAGCCAAAAACATTCAGTACTTC. The encoded protein is CASSQCWGAKNIQYF.

The genes are TRBV7-2 and TRBJ1-5, with D hard to call. Trimming pared 5 bases from V and 1 base from J, leaving 12 bases between. The CDR3 contains 15 residues. The germline CDR1 and CDR2 sequences are SGHTA and FQGNSA. The CDR3, as DNA: TGTGCCAGCAGCCTAGGTGGGGTGAGCAATCAGCCCCAGCATTTT. This encodes CASSLGGVSNQPQHF.

This chain joins TRBV6-5 and TRBJ2-1; D gene unclear. Germline CDR1 reads MNHEY; CDR2 reads SVGAGI. The CDR3 totals 16 residues. Trimming cost V 8 bases and J 7 bases, with 24 bases left between them. In nucleotides, the CDR3 is TGTGCCAGCGTCGCCTCTTCTAGACCCCCCGGGAATGAGCAGTTCTTC. This encodes CASVASSRPPGNEQFF.

A few counts support this clonotype. The CDR3 DNA follows: TGTGCCAGCAGCTTGGAACCCACAGATACGCAGTATTTT. Its protein product is CASSLEPTDTQYF. The chain employs TRBV7-9 and TRBJ2-3; D gene uncertain. CDR3 length: 13 residues. Trimming removed 3 bases from V and 2 bases from J, with 6 bases in between. CDR1 SEHNR and CDR2 FQNEAQ come from the germline V gene (reference sequence).

The chain combines TRBV7-9 with TRBJ1-3, with D unclear. Trimming left V 1 base short and J 4 bases short, with 8 bases between. CDR3 length: 14 residues. Germline CDR1 is SEHNR and CDR2 is FQNEAQ (reference sequence). The CDR3 sequence: CASSLEDPGNTIYF. CDR3 nucleotide sequence: TGTGCCAGCAGCTTAGAGGACCCAGGAAACACCATATATTTT.

The V call is TRBV9, the J call TRBJ2-5, with a weak D call TRBD2 (5 bases). CDR1 and CDR2 from the germline V gene are SGDLS and YYNGEE. The CDR3 contains 13 residues. V was pared by 2 bases and J by 7 bases, with 12 bases between. Written as DNA, the CDR3 is TGTGCCAGCAGCGTCGTACTAGGCGGGACCCAGTACTTC. It codes for CASSVVLGGTQYF.

This clonotype showed up many times. This sequence joins TRBV11-1 and TRBJ2-7, with 8 bases aligning to TRBD1. The germline V gene has CDR1 SGHAT and CDR2 FQDESV (reference sequence). This CDR3 has 15 amino acids. J was trimmed by 2 bases and V by 1 base; bases with no gene match: 4. CDR3 sequence: CASSLVGRGPYEQYF. Written as DNA, the CDR3 is TGTGCCAGCAGCTTAGTCGGCAGGGGGCCCTACGAGCAGTACTTC.

This clonotype came up a few times. The chain joins TRBV12-3 or TRBV12-4 to TRBJ1-5; no firm D call. V lost 7 bases and J lost 2, with 15 bases in between. The CDR3 is 15 amino acids. Here the CDR3 DNA reads TGTGCCAGCACTCGGCAGACCGATCGCAATCAGCCCCAGCATTTT. Its translation is CASTRQTDRNQPQHF.

This clonotype was observed a handful of times. V usage is TRBV29-1 and J usage is TRBJ1-4; TRBD1 matches 12 bases. V gave up 6 bases and J gave up 11 bases; unmatched junction bases: 10. This CDR3 is 14 amino acids long. Germline V gene data show CDR1 as SQVTM and CDR2 as ANQGSEA. The CDR3 loop reads CSVNPGQGADKLFF. The DNA for the CDR3 is TGCAGCGTGAACCCGGGACAGGGGGCAGACAAACTGTTTTTT.

This clonotype was detected ten times or more. This rearrangement joins TRBV11-2 to TRBJ1-1; D possibly corresponds to TRBD1 (5 bases). The length of the CDR3 is 15 residues. V was cut by 7 bases and J by 1 base, with 16 bases left in between. Germline values: CDR1 SGHAT, CDR2 FQNNGV. CDR3 sequence (DNA): TGTGCCAGCAACGCTAGGGGCGCGGAGAACACTGAAGCTTTCTTT. Protein sequence: CASNARGAENTEAFF.

This clonotype came up many times. The chain links TRBV7-8 to TRBJ2-5; D may be TRBD1 or TRBD2 (5 bases each). V gave up 5 bases and J gave up 5 bases, with 18 bases separating them. Per the germline V gene, CDR1 is SGHVS and CDR2 is FQNEAQ. The CDR3 is 15 residues long. CDR3 in DNA: TGTGCCAGCAGCCAGGGTCGGGGATCGGTCGAGACCCAGTACTTC. Translated: CASSQGRGSVETQYF.

This clonotype was counted between two and nine times. The V gene is TRBV12-3 or TRBV12-4, the J gene TRBJ2-4; perhaps TRBD2 as D (6 bases). The CDR3 has 14 residues. Trimming shortened V by 6 bases and J by 0 bases, and 9 bases separated the two germline ends. The DNA for the CDR3 is TGTGCCAGCAGCGGGAGAGGAGCCAAAAACATTCAGTACTTC. It is translated as CASSGRGAKNIQYF.

The rearrangement uses TRBV7-2 and TRBJ2-3; D uncertain. This CDR3 has 16 amino acids. The germline V and J ends were trimmed by 0 bases and 5 bases, with 15 bases remaining between them. Germline V gene sequence: CDR1 SGHTA, CDR2 FQGNSA. CDR3 loop: CASSLAGWAAGDTQYF. The DNA for the CDR3 is TGTGCCAGCAGCTTAGCGGGATGGGCAGCAGGAGATACGCAGTATTTT.

The chain couples TRBV28 to TRBJ2-1; D not certain. The germline V and J ends were trimmed by 2 bases and 3 bases, with 17 bases remaining between them. In germline, CDR1 is MDHEN, CDR2 SYDVKM. This CDR3 has 17 amino acids. As DNA, the CDR3 is TGTGCCAGCAGTTTAAGTTGGCTAGAAGTGCTCTACAATGAGCAGTTCTTC. This translates into CASSLSWLEVLYNEQFF.

V gene TRBV7-6 combines with J gene TRBJ2-2; 10 nucleotides agree with TRBD2. The V gene's germline CDR1 is SGHVS and CDR2 FNYEAQ. Losses at the gene ends were 1 base for V and 6 bases for J; bases not matched to a gene: 2. This CDR3 is built from 15 residues. In nucleotides, the CDR3 is TGTGCCAGCAGCTTAGTAGCGGGAGGCCCCGGGGAGCTGTTTTTT. Translated, it gives CASSLVAGGPGELFF.

This clonotype has ten or more counts. This chain joins TRBV5-1 and TRBJ2-2, with 9 bases lining up with TRBD2. With V trimmed by 7 bases and J by 0 bases, 7 bases remained unmatched. This CDR3 is 16 amino acids long. In germline, CDR1 is SGHRS, CDR2 YFSETQ. The CDR3 region is CASLQLAGPNTGELFF. The CDR3, as DNA: TGCGCCAGCCTACAGCTAGCGGGACCGAACACCGGGGAGCTGTTTTTT. Full variable domain (rest looked up from reference TRBV5-1 and TRBJ2-2): KAGVTQTPRYLIKTRGQQVTLSCSPISGHRSVSWYQQTPGQGLQFLFEYFSETQRNKGNFPGRFSGRQFSNSRSEMNVSTLELGDSALYLCASLQLAGPNTGELFFGEGSRLTVL.

At least ten counts were recorded for this clonotype. The rearrangement links TRBV3-1 to TRBJ2-3; no clear D. This CDR3 has 12 amino acids. The germline V gene has CDR1 LGHDT and CDR2 YNNKEL (reference sequence). Between the trimmed V and J ends, which lost 1 base and 8 bases, there was a span of 7 bases. CDR3 in amino acids: CASSQVAATQYF. DNA for the CDR3: TGTGCCAGCAGCCAAGTCGCAGCTACGCAGTATTTT.

This clonotype was observed many times. The rearrangement links TRBV19 to TRBJ1-5; no firm D call. V was clipped by 5 bases and J by 3 bases, with 8 bases between them. Germline loops: CDR1 LNHDA, CDR2 SQIVND (reference sequence). The CDR3 sequence is 13 residues long. The CDR3 spells CASSGLNNQPQHF. CDR3 sequence (DNA): TGTGCCAGTAGTGGGCTGAACAATCAGCCCCAGCATTTT.

The chain combines TRBV6-5 with TRBJ1-1; maybe TRBD1 (5 bases). Per the germline V gene, CDR1 is MNHEY and CDR2 is SVGAGI. CDR3 size: 14 residues. Trimming shortened V by 2 bases and J by 5 bases, and 12 bases separated the two germline ends. The CDR3 coding sequence is TGTGCCAGCAGTTACCACCGTGGGGGGACTGAAGCTTTCTTT. As protein: CASSYHRGGTEAFF.